This TCR beta chain was identified in a study of tumor and adjacent non-tumor tissue in lung cancer. The library came from three nested PCR rounds adapted from ARM-PCR protocols. TCRdb re-called the multiplex PCR reads through MiXCR, storing one row per CDR3 protein. The sample has roughly 49,000 distinct CDR3 sequences, 74% seen once. Turning to this clonotype: Antigen specificity is unknown. At one of its ends the junction is not consistent with the germline gene, which may arise from a read error.

No cell sorting was done before RNA was extracted from the tissue. This non-tumor lung sample came from over 3 cm beyond the tumor edge. Between August and November 2014, newly diagnosed, chemotherapy-naive lung cancer patients underwent thoracic surgery in China. Study-level results: Higher tumor TCR diversity was associated with shorter survival. TCR diversity was significantly greater in tumor than normal lung tissue.

Input material: distant non-tumor lung tissue. This receptor was taken from a woman in her fifties or sixties with non-small cell lung cancer.

The CDR3 DNA follows: TGTGCCAGTAGTTCAACCGGGACAGGGGCGATAGATACGCACTATTTT. Its protein is CASSSTGTGAIDTHYF. The chain joins TRBV12-3 or TRBV12-4 to TRBJ2-3; TRBD1 agrees at 10 bases. This CDR3 is 16 amino acids long.